The 28 T cell receptor beta chains listed next were all sequenced from one sample in a study of CD8 T cells in Susac syndrome. RNA amounts of roughly 0.5 to 1 ug underwent reverse transcription with random hexamers. MiXCR, run by TCRdb on the immunoSEQ multiplex PCR reads, gives a single entry per CDR3 protein. The data contain about 100,000 distinct CDR3 sequences, about 96% of them seen just once; the ten biggest clones take up 0.3%. Sequenced material: CD8+ T cells from PBMCs. The receptor source for this set is a human donor with Susac syndrome.

This clonotype was counted once. This chain links TRBV2 with TRBJ2-7; no clear D gene. Germline assignment: CDR1 SNHLY and CDR2 FYNNEI. Trimming left V 7 bases short and J 3 bases short, with 10 bases between. This CDR3 spans 12 amino acids. The CDR3 loop is CASNRDVYEQYF. As DNA, the CDR3 is TGTGCCAGCAACAGAGATGTCTACGAGCAGTACTTC.

The V call is TRBV5-4, the J call TRBJ2-7; the D gene is possibly TRBD2 (6 bases). The CDR3 extends over 14 amino acids. The V end lost 2 bases, the J end lost 4 bases, and 13 bases lay between the germline ends. Germline CDR1 and CDR2: SGHNT and YYREEE (reference sequence). The CDR3 DNA reads as TGTGCCAGCAGCTTCGGGGGAGGTGGTTACGAGCAGTACTTC. As protein: CASSFGGGGYEQYF.

The gene calls are TRBV7-3 and TRBJ2-2; D unresolved. Per the germline V gene, CDR1 is SGHTA and CDR2 is FQGTGA. The V end lost 2 bases, the J end lost 6 bases, and 7 bases lay between the germline ends. The CDR3 runs 13 residues. The CDR3: CASSLPEAGELFF. In DNA, the CDR3 is TGTGCCAGCAGCTTACCAGAAGCCGGGGAGCTGTTTTTT.

This sequence joins TRBV7-9 and TRBJ1-5, with D possibly being TRBD1 (5 bases). Germline assignment: CDR1 SEHNR and CDR2 FQNEAQ (reference sequence). The V and J ends lost 1 base and 5 bases respectively, with 9 bases between them. The CDR3 spans 14 residues. The CDR3 DNA is TGTGCCAGCAGCTTAGGGGGGTTGGATCAGCCCCAGCATTTT. Translating gives CASSLGGLDQPQHF.

The rearrangement uses TRBV5-6 and TRBJ2-4; D is undetermined. The germline V and J ends were trimmed by 2 bases and 1 base, with 10 bases remaining between them. The CDR3 runs to 15 residues. Germline V CDR1 and CDR2: SGHDT, YYEEEE. This chain's CDR3 is CASSFEAAAKNIQYF. Written as DNA, the CDR3 is TGTGCCAGCAGCTTTGAGGCAGCCGCCAAAAACATTCAGTACTTC.

V and J are TRBV20-1 and TRBJ2-7, with 7 bases lining up with TRBD1. V lost 6 bases, J lost 3 bases, and 5 bases stayed unmatched. The CDR3 sequence is 12 residues long. CDR1 and CDR2 from the germline V gene are DFQATT and SNEGSKA (reference sequence). CDR3 DNA sequence: TGCAGTGCCGGGACAGAACTCTACGAGCAGTACTTC. This sequence encodes CSAGTELYEQYF.

The chain recombines TRBV6-6 with TRBJ1-1; 7 bases align to TRBD1. CDR1 and CDR2 (germline): MNHNY, SVGAGI (reference sequence). Trimming cost V 5 bases and J 6 bases; bases outside gene matches: 12. The CDR3 contains 15 residues. As DNA, the CDR3 is TGTGCCAGCAGTCGTGCCCGGGACAGCTTACCTGAAGCTTTCTTT. Translated, it gives CASSRARDSLPEAFF.

The chain joins TRBV19 to TRBJ1-1; possible D gene TRBD1, 6 bases. Germline CDR1 reads LNHDA; CDR2 reads SQIVND (reference sequence). The V gene lost 6 bases and the J gene lost 0 bases, with 11 bases spanning the gap. This CDR3 is built from 14 residues. The chain's CDR3 is CASRTGPMNTEAFF. The CDR3 coding sequence is TGTGCCAGTAGGACAGGCCCAATGAACACTGAAGCTTTCTTT. Together with reference TRBV19 and TRBJ1-1, the CDR3 gives the full variable domain: DGGITQSPKYLFRKEGQNVTLSCEQNLNHDAMYWYRQDPGQGLRLIYYSQIVNDFQKGDIAEGYSVSREKKESFPLTVTSAQKNPTAFYLCASRTGPMNTEAFFGQGTRLTVV.

The V gene is TRBV20-1, the J gene TRBJ2-3; D not certain. The CDR3 contains 15 residues. Trimming cost V 6 bases and J 0 bases, with 16 bases left between them. Germline V lookup: CDR1 DFQATT, CDR2 SNEGSKA (reference sequence). Here the CDR3 DNA reads TGCAGTGCCCCGCAAAAAGGATCTAGCACAGATACGCAGTATTTT. Its translation: CSAPQKGSSTDTQYF.

The chain links TRBV2 to TRBJ2-3; D remains unclear. This CDR3 is 12 amino acids long. The germline CDR1 and CDR2 sequences are SNHLY and FYNNEI. The V end lost 5 bases, the J end lost 2 bases, and 5 bases lay between the germline ends. The CDR3, as DNA: TGTGCCAGCAGTACAACCACAGATACGCAGTATTTT. Amino acids: CASSTTTDTQYF. Looking up the rest from reference TRBV2 and TRBJ2-3 gives the full variable domain: EPEVTQTPSHQVTQMGQEVILRCVPISNHLYFYWYRQILGQKVEFLVSFYNNEISEKSEIFDDQFSVERPDGSNFTLKIRSTKLEDSAMYFCASSTTTDTQYFGPGTRLTVL.

V usage is TRBV12-3 or TRBV12-4 and J usage is TRBJ2-2; possibly TRBD2 for D (6 bases). The V end lost 6 bases, the J end lost 4 bases, and 21 bases lay between the germline ends. There are 17 residues in the CDR3. The CDR3 is CASSPLTGTPRTGELFF. CDR3 sequence (DNA): TGTGCCAGCAGCCCACTTACCGGGACTCCCCGCACCGGGGAGCTGTTTTTT.

The chain is built from TRBV7-4 and TRBJ2-7; 9 nucleotides match TRBD2. Germline V gives CDR1 SGHVT, CDR2 SQSDAQ. The length of the CDR3 is 16 residues. The V and J ends lost 4 bases and 6 bases, in that order; junction bases with no gene match: 13. This CDR3 reads CASSSWGASGMCEQYF. The CDR3 nucleotides read TGTGCCAGCAGCTCCTGGGGGGCTAGCGGGATGTGCGAGCAGTACTTC.

The chain's CDR3 is CASSLLMTGGLYF. The DNA for the CDR3 is TGCGCCAGCAGCTTGCTTATGACAGGTGGTCTGTACTTC. The rearrangement joins TRBV5-1 to TRBJ2-7; D may be TRBD1 (6 bases). V was pared by 1 base and J by 12 bases, with 17 bases between. The CDR3 extends over 13 amino acids. The germline CDR1 and CDR2 sequences are SGHRS and YFSETQ.

The CDR3 DNA follows: TGTGCCACCAGCAGAGATCTGGGACAGAGACCAGATACGCAGTATTTT. Protein sequence: CATSRDLGQRPDTQYF. The chain carries TRBV15 and TRBJ2-3; TRBD1 matches 7 bases. This CDR3 has 16 residues. V shed 0 bases and J 4 bases; nucleotides not matched to a gene: 7. Per the germline V gene, CDR1 is LNHNV and CDR2 is YYDKDF (reference sequence).

The chain couples TRBV7-6 to TRBJ2-5; 10 bases map to TRBD2. Germline V gene sequence: CDR1 SGHVS, CDR2 FNYEAQ. V shed 5 bases and J 13 bases; nucleotides not matched to a gene: 7. CDR3 length: 12 residues. The DNA for the CDR3 is TGTGCCAGCAGCCCGACCGGGACTAGCGCGTACTTC. Protein sequence: CASSPTGTSAYF.

V usage is TRBV24-1 and J usage is TRBJ2-1; the match to TRBD2 covers 8 bases. The germline gives CDR1 KGHDR, CDR2 SFDVKD. V trimming: 10 bases; J trimming: 4 bases; junction bases outside the gene matches: 11. The CDR3 loop spans 15 amino acids. The CDR3 coding sequence is TGTGCCACACGTCAGCCCAGCGGGGGTTACAATGAGCAGTTCTTC. Amino acid sequence: CATRQPSGGYNEQFF.

This chain uses TRBV9 with TRBJ2-1; D may match TRBD1 or TRBD2 (5 bases each). The germline V gene encodes CDR1 SGDLS and CDR2 YYNGEE. There are 13 residues in the CDR3. Trimming stripped 0 bases from V and 11 bases from J, with 12 bases between. CDR3 bases: TGTGCCAGCAGCGTAGATGAGGGGTTTCAGCAGTTCTTC. The encoded protein is CASSVDEGFQQFF.

This clonotype is a singleton in its sample. The genes are TRBV15 and TRBJ2-1; no reliable D call. This CDR3 has 13 amino acids. V lost 1 base, J lost 5 bases, and 6 bases lay in between. Germline V gene data show CDR1 as LNHNV and CDR2 as YYDKDF (reference sequence). CDR3 coding DNA: TGTGCCACCAGCAGAGTTTACGACAATGAGCAGTTCTTC. It specifies CATSRVYDNEQFF.

The chain couples TRBV23-1 to TRBJ2-5; 8 nucleotides line up with TRBD2. TRBV23-1 qualifies as an ORF whose function is uncertain. Losses at the gene ends were 0 bases for V and 5 bases for J; bases not matched to a gene: 8. This CDR3 spans 16 amino acids. In DNA, the CDR3 is TGCGCCAGCAGTCAATCGAAAGGGTCGGGGGGGGAGACCCAGTACTTC. Amino acids: CASSQSKGSGGETQYF.

The genes are TRBV9 and TRBJ1-1, with D unresolved. Germline V gene data show CDR1 as SGDLS and CDR2 as YYNGEE. V was cut by 4 bases and J by 2 bases, with 15 bases left in between. This CDR3 has 15 amino acids. The CDR3 DNA reads TGTGCCAGCAGCCCCGACTTGGGAACCAACACTGAAGCTTTCTTT. Its protein is CASSPDLGTNTEAFF.

The chain carries TRBV4-1 and TRBJ1-1; D is possibly TRBD1 (5 bases). The length of the CDR3 is 14 residues. The V end lost 0 bases, the J end lost 6 bases, and 11 bases lay between the germline ends. Germline-derived CDR1 and CDR2 are MGHRA and YSYEKL. CDR3 residues: CASSQEEGSAEAFF. In DNA, the CDR3 is TGCGCCAGCAGCCAAGAAGAGGGGAGCGCTGAAGCTTTCTTT.

CDR3 amino acids: CATSSDRTQETQYF. The CDR3 nucleotides read TGTGCCACCAGTTCGGACAGGACCCAAGAGACCCAGTACTTC. V usage is TRBV24-1 and J usage is TRBJ2-5, with 7 positions matching TRBD1. Germline V gene lookup returns CDR1 KGHDR and CDR2 SFDVKD. The CDR3 covers 14 residues. Trimming took 6 bases from V and 1 from J; bases not matched to a gene: 4.

CDR3 loop: CASSGPLETQYF. The CDR3, as DNA: TGTGCCAGCAGCGGACCATTGGAGACCCAGTACTTC. The rearrangement joins TRBV3-1 to TRBJ2-5; D unclear. V was pared by 5 bases and J by 5 bases, with 9 bases between. CDR3 length: 12 amino acids. Per the germline V gene, CDR1 is LGHDT and CDR2 is YNNKEL (reference sequence).

This clonotype appeared a single time. V is TRBV29-1 and J is TRBJ1-5, with 10 nucleotides matching TRBD1. The CDR3 extends over 13 amino acids. Germline V gives CDR1 SQVTM, CDR2 ANQGSEA. CDR3 sequence: CRGVGQGGQPQHF. CDR3 DNA sequence: TGCAGGGGTGTCGGACAGGGGGGTCAGCCCCAGCATTTT.

The gene calls are TRBV9 and TRBJ1-2; TRBD1 aligns across 10 bases. Unmatched junction bases numbered 3, after V lost 0 bases and J lost 10 bases. Germline V lookup: CDR1 SGDLS, CDR2 YYNGEE. The CDR3 has 13 residues. This CDR3 reads CASSVAGTGDYTF. In DNA form, the CDR3 reads TGTGCCAGCAGCGTAGCCGGGACAGGGGACTACACCTTC.

This chain uses TRBV15 with TRBJ2-7; 9 bases fit TRBD1. This CDR3 spans 15 amino acids. Germline V gives CDR1 LNHNV, CDR2 YYDKDF (reference sequence). The V gene end was trimmed by 1 base and the J gene end by 7 bases; junction bases not matched to a gene: 8. CDR3 residues: CATSRGGQGTREQYF. Here the CDR3 DNA reads TGTGCCACCAGCAGAGGAGGACAGGGGACGAGAGAGCAGTACTTC.

The chain has TRBV7-2 and TRBJ2-2; unclear D gene. The germline V gene has CDR1 SGHTA and CDR2 FQGNSA. This CDR3 has 15 amino acids. V lost 3 bases and J 0 bases, leaving 8 bases between the germline ends. CDR3 sequence (DNA): TGTGCCAGCAGCTTCGGTCTGCCGAACACCGGGGAGCTGTTTTTT. It is translated as CASSFGLPNTGELFF.

The V and J genes are TRBV12-3 or TRBV12-4 and TRBJ2-6, with D tentatively TRBD1 or TRBD2 (6 bases each). The CDR3 covers 21 residues. Trimming took 3 bases from V and 0 from J, leaving 24 bases between them. The CDR3 DNA reads TGTGCCAGCAGTTTCGGGAGTTGGTTACAGGGCGCATTCTCTGGGGCCAACGTCCTGACTTTC. It translates to CASSFGSWLQGAFSGANVLTF.